Listed below are T cell receptor beta chains from one sample, sequenced in a study of T cells in Graves' hyperthyroidism and ophthalmopathy. One entry per CDR3 protein, called by TCRdb with MiXCR from the multiplex PCR reads. The sample consists of about 840,000 distinct CDR3 sequences, around 38% of them appearing once. Material: blood. These receptors were taken from a man between 18 and 35 years old with Graves' hyperthyroidism. The CDR3 runs from the conserved cysteine through the conserved F or W. The listing skips clone size in some rows; elsewhere it reads once, few, many or a size class.

j_gene,v_gene,abundance,CDR3aa
TRBJ2-7,TRBV2,many,CASAGSSYEQYF
TRBJ1-1,TRBV25-1,-,CASRGDRGRTEAFF
TRBJ1-1,TRBV19,-,CASHHLTRGAFF
TRBJ2-7,TRBV7-9,few,CASSFEEGEAYEQYF
TRBJ1-6,TRBV20-1,few,CSAREWAGDNSPLHF
TRBJ2-7,TRBV7-2,-,CASSLGIPGTSGLGEQYF
TRBJ2-7,TRBV11-2,many,CASNLQGPYEQYF
TRBJ1-1,TRBV5-6,few,CASSLYGGAEAFF
TRBJ1-5,TRBV11-2,-,CASSLRRGESNQPQHF
TRBJ1-1,TRBV11-3,-,CASSLADAAFF
TRBJ1-2,TRBV7-9,many,CASSSQTVGYGYTF
TRBJ1-1,TRBV10-2,-,CASSQGLGRQGRTEAFF
TRBJ2-5,TRBV4-1,few,CASSREGTGLSITQYF
TRBJ1-1,TRBV6-5,-,CASSYFTDTEAFF
TRBJ2-2,TRBV10-3,few,CAISEEGVVTGELFF
TRBJ2-7,TRBV20-1,-,CSARKAGGRHSYEQYF
TRBJ2-5,TRBV11-3,-,CASRGGSDQETQYF
TRBJ1-4,TRBV12-3/TRBV12-4,many,CASSFATNEKLFF
TRBJ2-7,TRBV7-9,few,CASSLSTGSSGRFPCEQYF
TRBJ1-4,TRBV12-3/TRBV12-4,-,CASSFVLKATNEKLFF
TRBJ2-5,TRBV19,few,CASSSWDSSRETQYF
TRBJ1-1,TRBV19,-,CASSIGVGLDTEAFF
TRBJ2-2,TRBV7-2,many,CASTLAGGNTGELFF
TRBJ1-3,TRBV25-1,many,CASSYPGSGNTIYF
TRBJ2-2,TRBV20-1,once,CSAGKTGTGELFF
TRBJ1-5,TRBV29-1,-,CSVELGPQHF
TRBJ2-5,TRBV6-1,few,CASSDAGRTQETQYF
TRBJ2-7,TRBV7-9,-,CASMDFHEQYF
TRBJ1-6,TRBV7-9,-,CAILQGPYNSPLHF
TRBJ2-2,TRBV7-8,-,CASSQGTGVIGELFF
TRBJ2-7,TRBV20-1,-,CSARDPRGASYEQYF
TRBJ1-2,TRBV12-3/TRBV12-4,-,CASSFLPTSLNYGYTF
TRBJ2-7,TRBV7-2,-,CASSSDRTGKYEQYF
TRBJ1-5,TRBV20-1,-,CSATWGAANQPQHF
TRBJ2-5,TRBV29-1,few,CSLAGGRETQYF